This entry lists 7 T cell receptor beta chains sequenced from one sample in a study of human T cells and chemical hapten exposure (dated by TCRdb to the early 2020s). The time point label on this specimen signifies: patch test 1, 2 weeks after DPC sensitization. The intended sense of this specimen's treatment or condition label: therapeutic diphenylcyclopropenone sensitization with weekly scalp DPC. Library creation used RACE. This sample was sequenced with a NextSeq 500. TCRdb trimmed the raw reads at Q25, called clones with MiXCR and kept productive beta chains. One record per CDR3 amino acid sequence lists the most common genes and DNA. For this sample the table gives about 56,000 distinct CDR3 sequences, of which about 9.6% were detected only once. The ten top clones hold approximately 12% of the sample. The material sequenced was whole blood, taken in connection with sensitization to the hapten diphenylcyclopropenone (DPC). These receptor sequences come from a woman aged 40 to 50 with alopecia areata. Some clones in this sample may be carry-over from other donors' samples.

Many counts were recorded for this clonotype. The rearrangement uses TRBV29-1 and TRBJ2-3; no firm D call. V lost 6 bases to trimming and J lost 4 bases, with 8 bases between them. Per germline, CDR1 SQVTM and CDR2 ANQGSEA. The CDR3 runs to 11 residues. CDR3 sequence (DNA): TGCAGCGTGGCGAAGTCAGATACGCAGTATTTT. This encodes CSVAKSDTQYF.

This clonotype was counted many times. This chain joins TRBV6-2 or TRBV6-3 and TRBJ2-7; no firm D call. Deletions cut 0 bases from V and 3 bases from J, with 12 bases between. The length of the CDR3 is 15 residues. The germline gives CDR1 MNHEY, CDR2 SVGEGT. The CDR3 spells CASSYSREGGYEQYF. CDR3 sequence (DNA): TGTGCCAGCAGTTACTCTAGGGAAGGCGGCTACGAGCAGTACTTC.

This clonotype was observed at least ten times. The rearrangement uses TRBV20-1 and TRBJ2-7; 7 bases are a match to TRBD1. The CDR3 extends over 15 amino acids. From germline, CDR1 is DFQATT and CDR2 SNEGSKA (reference sequence). The J segment lost 2 bases and the V segment lost 3 bases, leaving 10 bases of the junction unmatched. The CDR3 DNA sequence: TGCAGTGCTAGTTCCCAGGGGGTGATACCCTACGAGCAGTACTTC. Translation: CSASSQGVIPYEQYF.

This clonotype was observed a few times. V and J are TRBV29-1 and TRBJ1-5, with 9 bases that match TRBD1. The germline gives CDR1 SQVTM, CDR2 ANQGSEA. The CDR3 sequence is 12 residues long. V lost 7 bases, J lost 7 bases, and 5 bases stayed unmatched. CDR3 loop: CSGRTGDQPQHF. The CDR3 bases are TGCAGCGGAAGGACAGGGGACCAGCCCCAGCATTTT.

This clonotype has a handful of counts. The chain recombines TRBV10-2 with TRBJ2-5, with D tentatively TRBD1 (5 bases). The germline gives CDR1 WSHSY, CDR2 SAAADI. This CDR3 has 14 amino acids. V dropped 6 bases and J dropped 2 bases, with 13 bases sitting between them. CDR3 amino acids: CASRDTWGQETQYF. In DNA, the CDR3 is TGCGCCAGCAGGGACACCTGGGGACAAGAGACCCAGTACTTC.

This clonotype has a count of ten or more. The chain is built from TRBV6-2 or TRBV6-3 and TRBJ2-5; 13 positions agree with TRBD2. Trimming at V came to 2 bases and at J to 5 bases, leaving 2 bases not matched to a gene. The CDR3 is made up of 15 amino acids. Germline values: CDR1 MNHEY, CDR2 SVGEGT. This chain's CDR3 is CASSYGLAGEETQYF. CDR3 coding DNA: TGTGCCAGCAGTTACGGACTAGCGGGGGAGGAGACCCAGTACTTC.

This clonotype was recorded many times. This chain connects TRBV4-1 to TRBJ1-2; D not certain. Germline lookup yields CDR1 MGHRA and CDR2 YSYEKL. The CDR3 is 17 amino acids. Trimming took 1 base from V and 4 from J, leaving 19 bases between them. The CDR3 DNA reads TGCGCCAGCAGCCAAGTTTTTCGGACCCACGACCCCTATGGCTACACCTTC. It yields the protein CASSQVFRTHDPYGYTF.